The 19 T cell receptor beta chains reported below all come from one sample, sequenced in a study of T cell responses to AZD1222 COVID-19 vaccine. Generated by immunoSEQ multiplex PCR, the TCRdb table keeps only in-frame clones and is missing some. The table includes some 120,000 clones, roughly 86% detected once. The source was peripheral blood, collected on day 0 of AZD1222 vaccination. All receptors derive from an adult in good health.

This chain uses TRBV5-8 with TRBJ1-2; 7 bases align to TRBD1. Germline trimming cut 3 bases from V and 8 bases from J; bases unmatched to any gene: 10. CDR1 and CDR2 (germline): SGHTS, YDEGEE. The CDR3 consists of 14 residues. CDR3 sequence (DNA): TGTGCCAGCAGCTGGACAGGTTTTGGTGAAGGCTACACCTTC. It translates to CASSWTGFGEGYTF. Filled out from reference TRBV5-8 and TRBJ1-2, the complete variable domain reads EAGVTQSPTHLIKTRGQQATLRCSPISGHTSVYWYQQALGLGLQFLLWYDEGEERNRGNFPPRFSGRQFPNYSSELNVNALELEDSALYLCASSWTGFGEGYTFGSGTRLTVV.

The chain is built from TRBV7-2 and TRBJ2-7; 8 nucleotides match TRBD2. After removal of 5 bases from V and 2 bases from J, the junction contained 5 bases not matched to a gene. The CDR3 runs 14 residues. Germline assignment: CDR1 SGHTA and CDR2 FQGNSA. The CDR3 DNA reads TGTGCCAGCAGCCTTACTAGCGGTGCCTACGAGCAGTACTTC. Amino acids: CASSLTSGAYEQYF.

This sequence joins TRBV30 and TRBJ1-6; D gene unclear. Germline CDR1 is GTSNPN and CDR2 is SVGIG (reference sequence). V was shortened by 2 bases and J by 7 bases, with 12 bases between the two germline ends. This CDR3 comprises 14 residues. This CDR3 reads CAWSLVGGNSPLHF. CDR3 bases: TGTGCCTGGAGTCTCGTCGGCGGAAATTCACCCCTCCACTTT.

The chain's CDR3 is CASREGPTQYF. The CDR3 DNA reads as TGTGCCAGCAGAGAGGGCCCGACCCAGTACTTC. The V gene is TRBV2, the J gene TRBJ2-5, with D maybe TRBD2 (5 bases). Germline V gene lookup returns CDR1 SNHLY and CDR2 FYNNEI. V was shortened by 6 bases and J by 7 bases, with 9 bases between the two germline ends. The CDR3 contains 11 residues.

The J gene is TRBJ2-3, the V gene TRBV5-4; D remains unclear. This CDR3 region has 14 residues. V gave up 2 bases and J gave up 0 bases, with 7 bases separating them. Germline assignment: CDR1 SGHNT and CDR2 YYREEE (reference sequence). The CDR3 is CASSFSVSTDTQYF. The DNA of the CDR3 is TGTGCCAGCAGCTTTTCAGTTAGCACAGATACGCAGTATTTT.

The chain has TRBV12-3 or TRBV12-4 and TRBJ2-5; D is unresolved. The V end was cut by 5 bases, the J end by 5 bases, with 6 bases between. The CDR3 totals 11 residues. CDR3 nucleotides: TGTGCCAGCAGTGCGTGGGAGACCCAGTACTTC. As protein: CASSAWETQYF.

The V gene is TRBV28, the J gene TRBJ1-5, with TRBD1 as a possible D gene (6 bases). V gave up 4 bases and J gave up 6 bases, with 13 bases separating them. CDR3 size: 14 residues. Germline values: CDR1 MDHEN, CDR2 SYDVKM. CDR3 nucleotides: TGTGCCAGCAGTTCGGGGGCAGAATTTCAGCCCCAGCATTTT. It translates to CASSSGAEFQPQHF.

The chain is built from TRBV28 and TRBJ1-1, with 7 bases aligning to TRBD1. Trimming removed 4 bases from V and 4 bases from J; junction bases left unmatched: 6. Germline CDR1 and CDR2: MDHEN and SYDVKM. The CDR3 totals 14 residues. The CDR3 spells CASSWIGGGTEAFF. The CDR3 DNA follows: TGTGCCAGCAGTTGGATAGGGGGCGGCACTGAAGCTTTCTTT.

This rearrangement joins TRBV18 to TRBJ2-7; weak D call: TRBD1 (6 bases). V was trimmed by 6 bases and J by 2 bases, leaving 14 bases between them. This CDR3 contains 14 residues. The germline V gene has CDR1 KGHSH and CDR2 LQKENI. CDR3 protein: CASSPRTDPYEQYF. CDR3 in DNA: TGTGCCAGCTCTCCCCGGACAGACCCCTACGAGCAGTACTTC.

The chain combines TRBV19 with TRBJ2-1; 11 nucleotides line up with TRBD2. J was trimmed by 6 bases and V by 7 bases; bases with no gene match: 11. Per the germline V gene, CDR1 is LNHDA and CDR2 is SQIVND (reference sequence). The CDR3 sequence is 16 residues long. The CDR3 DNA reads TGTGCCAGTACTACACTAGCGGGGGTACTTCGCAATGAGCAGTTCTTC. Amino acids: CASTTLAGVLRNEQFF.

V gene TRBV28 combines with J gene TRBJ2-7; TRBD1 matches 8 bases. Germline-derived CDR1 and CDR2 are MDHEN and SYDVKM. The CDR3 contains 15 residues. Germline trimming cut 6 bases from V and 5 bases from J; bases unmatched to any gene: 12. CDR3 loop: CASSRPGQGGDEQYF. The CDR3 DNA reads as TGTGCCAGCAGCCGCCCTGGACAGGGAGGCGACGAGCAGTACTTC.

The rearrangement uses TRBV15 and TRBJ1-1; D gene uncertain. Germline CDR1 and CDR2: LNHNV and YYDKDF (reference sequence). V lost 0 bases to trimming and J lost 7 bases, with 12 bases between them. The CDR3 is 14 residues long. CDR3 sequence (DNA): TGTGCCACCAGCAGAGATACCGTGAGAGGTGAAGCTTTCTTT. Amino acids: CATSRDTVRGEAFF.

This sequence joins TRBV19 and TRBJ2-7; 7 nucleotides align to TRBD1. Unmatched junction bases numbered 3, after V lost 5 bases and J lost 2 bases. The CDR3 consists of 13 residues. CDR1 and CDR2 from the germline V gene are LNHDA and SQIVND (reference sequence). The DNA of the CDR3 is TGTGCCAGTAGTGGGACAGCTGCCTACGAGCAGTACTTC. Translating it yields CASSGTAAYEQYF.

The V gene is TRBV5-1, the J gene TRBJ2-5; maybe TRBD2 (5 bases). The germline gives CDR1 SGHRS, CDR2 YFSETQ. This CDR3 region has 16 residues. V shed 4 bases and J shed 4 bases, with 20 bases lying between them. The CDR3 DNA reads TGCGCCAGCAGCCTTGGGCCCCGGGGAGTTGTAGAGACCCAGTACTTC. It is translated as CASSLGPRGVVETQYF.

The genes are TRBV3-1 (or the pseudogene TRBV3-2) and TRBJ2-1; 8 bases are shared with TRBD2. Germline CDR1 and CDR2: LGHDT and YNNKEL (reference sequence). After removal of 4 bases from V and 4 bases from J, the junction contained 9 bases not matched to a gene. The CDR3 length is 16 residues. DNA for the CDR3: TGTGCCAGCAGCCCCTGGGGAGCGGGGGATTACAATGAGCAGTTCTTC. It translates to CASSPWGAGDYNEQFF.

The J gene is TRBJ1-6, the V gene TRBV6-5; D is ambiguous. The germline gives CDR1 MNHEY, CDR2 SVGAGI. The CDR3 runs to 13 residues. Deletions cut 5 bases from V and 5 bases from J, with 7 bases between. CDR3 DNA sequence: TGTGCCAGCAGTCGTTCAAATAATTCACCCCTCCACTTT. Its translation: CASSRSNNSPLHF.

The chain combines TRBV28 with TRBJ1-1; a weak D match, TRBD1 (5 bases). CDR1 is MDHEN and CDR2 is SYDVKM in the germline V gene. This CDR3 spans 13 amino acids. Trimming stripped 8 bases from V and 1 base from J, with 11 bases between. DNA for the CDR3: TGTGCCAGCGGGGGGGGTAGGAACACTGAAGCTTTCTTT. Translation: CASGGGRNTEAFF.

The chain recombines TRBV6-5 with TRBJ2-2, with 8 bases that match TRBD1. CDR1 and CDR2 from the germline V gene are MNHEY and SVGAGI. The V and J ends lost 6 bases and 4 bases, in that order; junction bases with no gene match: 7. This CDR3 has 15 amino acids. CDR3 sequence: CASSPGQVATGELFF. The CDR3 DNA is TGTGCCAGCAGCCCGGGACAGGTCGCCACCGGGGAGCTGTTTTTT.

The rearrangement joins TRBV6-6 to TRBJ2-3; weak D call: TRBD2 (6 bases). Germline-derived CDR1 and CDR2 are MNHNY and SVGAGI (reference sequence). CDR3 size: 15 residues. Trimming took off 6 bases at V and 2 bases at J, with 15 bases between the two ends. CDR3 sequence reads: CASSPILASTDTQYF. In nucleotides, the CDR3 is TGTGCCAGCAGCCCAATACTAGCCTCCACAGATACGCAGTATTTT.